These T cell receptor beta chains were read from a single sample in a study of OX40 agonist ivuxolimab in advanced cancers. Produced via immunoSEQ multiplex PCR; TCRdb's table is partial and in-frame only. The table lists over 75,000 clones, 85% to 95% of them singletons, with 2% to 3% in the top ten. The sequenced sample was CD4+ or CD8+ T cells sorted from blood, obtained in a trial of the OX40 agonist ivuxolimab. These receptors originate from an adult with an advanced solid tumor such as melanoma, head and neck, liver or kidney cancer. Each CDR3 is given with its conserved first and last residue. A D gene is named only where the DNA matches it firmly. Clone size is stated in some rows and not others, as once, few, many or a class when expanded.

TRBJ1-1	-	-	TRBV19	CASSMTGGSTEAFF	TGTGCCAGTAGTATGACGGGGGGCTCCACTGAAGCTTTCTTT
TRBJ2-1	-	-	TRBV9	CASSVDYNEQFF	TGTGCCAGCAGCGTAGACTACAATGAGCAGTTCTTC
TRBJ2-3	TRBD2	-	TRBV2	CASSEGAGGLTDTQYF	TGTGCCAGCAGTGAAGGAGCGGGAGGGCTCACAGATACGCAGTATTTT
TRBJ1-5	-	-	TRBV9	CASSVAFRWRSKNSNQPQHF	TGTGCCAGCAGCGTAGCCTTTAGGTGGCGGAGCAAAAATAGCAATCAGCCCCAGCATTTT
TRBJ2-7	TRBD1	-	TRBV2	CASSPTGTYEQYF	TGTGCCAGCAGTCCGACAGGGACCTACGAGCAGTACTTC
TRBJ2-7	-	-	TRBV29-1	CSVMGYSTYEQYF	TGCAGCGTCATGGGGTACAGTACCTACGAGCAGTACTTC
TRBJ2-4	TRBD1	-	TRBV13	CASSLGQGIGNIQYF	TGTGCCAGCAGCTTAGGACAGGGGATTGGAAACATTCAGTACTTC
TRBJ2-3	TRBD2	-	TRBV29-1	CSVDGGWADTQYF	TGCAGCGTTGACGGGGGGTGGGCAGATACGCAGTATTTT
TRBJ1-1	TRBD1	-	TRBV5-4	CASSTDRGRDTEAFF	TGTGCCAGCAGCACAGACAGGGGACGGGACACTGAAGCTTTCTTT
TRBJ2-3	-	once	TRBV5-6	CASSLEGIENTQYF	TGTGCCAGCAGCTTGGAGGGGATAGAAAATACGCAGTATTTT
TRBJ1-5	-	-	TRBV27	CASRIGPNQPQHF	TGTGCCAGCAGGATAGGGCCCAATCAGCCCCAGCATTTT
TRBJ2-3	-	-	TRBV27	CASSLYLTGDTQYF	TGTGCCAGCAGTCTCTACCTAACAGGGGATACGCAGTATTTT
TRBJ2-7	-	-	TRBV27	CASSLGVGTYEQYF	TGTGCCAGCAGTTTGGGGGTCGGGACCTACGAGCAGTACTTC
TRBJ2-7	-	-	TRBV7-2	CASSLGWGYEQYF	TGTGCCAGCAGCTTAGGATGGGGCTACGAGCAGTACTTC
TRBJ2-3	-	-	TRBV7-6	CASSLVGRASDTQYF	TGTGCCAGCAGCTTAGTCGGCAGGGCGTCAGATACGCAGTATTTT
TRBJ2-7	-	-	TRBV6-1	CAGRGGTYEQYF	TGTGCCGGAAGAGGAGGGACCTACGAGCAGTACTTC
TRBJ2-7	TRBD2	-	TRBV9	CASSAAGASEQYF	TGTGCCAGCAGCGCCGCGGGAGCTAGCGAGCAGTACTTC
TRBJ2-3	TRBD1	-	TRBV9	CASSVETGSTDTQYF	TGTGCCAGCAGCGTAGAGACAGGGAGCACAGATACGCAGTATTTT
TRBJ2-7	TRBD1	-	TRBV18	CASSPYFGTEYEQYF	TGTGCCAGCTCACCTTATTTCGGGACAGAGTACGAGCAGTACTTC
TRBJ1-2	-	-	TRBV7-8	CASSPGTPNYGYTF	TGTGCCAGCAGCCCCGGGACGCCGAACTATGGCTACACCTTC
TRBJ2-5	TRBD1	-	TRBV6-5	CASSYGTGGRETQYF	TGTGCCAGCAGTTACGGGACAGGGGGACGAGAGACCCAGTACTTC
TRBJ1-1	-	-	TRBV4-1	CASSQGFWAFF	TGCGCCAGCAGCCAAGGGTTTTGGGCTTTCTTT
TRBJ1-2	-	once	TRBV4-3	CASSQDWTGTYGYTF	TGCGCCAGCAGCCAAGATTGGACGGGGACCTATGGCTACACCTTC
TRBJ1-1	-	-	TRBV7-6	CASSQGDTNTEAFF	TGTGCCAGCAGCCAAGGGGACACCAACACTGAAGCTTTCTTT
TRBJ1-1	TRBD1	-	TRBV19	CASSTDRAAEAFF	TGTGCCAGTAGTACCGACAGGGCAGCTGAAGCTTTCTTT
TRBJ2-1	TRBD1	-	TRBV19	CASSTTGTGDFDYSYNEQFF	TGTGCCAGTAGTACCACCGGGACAGGGGATTTCGACTATTCCTACAATGAGCAGTTCTTC
TRBJ2-1	-	many	TRBV7-2	CASSLGGLGNEQFF	TGTGCCAGCAGCTTGGGGGGGCTAGGGAATGAGCAGTTCTTC
TRBJ2-7	-	-	TRBV27	CASSLGGKIYEQYF	TGTGCCAGCAGTTTAGGAGGAAAGATCTACGAGCAGTACTTC
TRBJ2-7	-	-	TRBV4-2	CASSQDLDLPYEQYF	TGTGCCAGCAGCCAAGATCTGGACTTACCCTACGAGCAGTACTTC
TRBJ2-3	-	-	TRBV2	CATWTRTDTQYF	TGTGCCACCTGGACTCGCACAGATACGCAGTATTTT
TRBJ1-2	-	-	TRBV5-6	CASFPVNNYGYTF	TGTGCCAGCTTCCCGGTTAATAACTATGGCTACACCTTC
TRBJ1-1	TRBD1	-	TRBV5-1	CASSLAGGITEAFF	TGCGCCAGCAGCTTGGCAGGGGGCATCACTGAAGCTTTCTTT
TRBJ1-4	TRBD1	once	TRBV9	CASSAGTGNEKLFF	TGTGCCAGCAGCGCCGGGACAGGGAATGAAAAACTGTTTTTT
TRBJ1-3	-	-	TRBV10-3	CAISPDGRISGNTIYF	TGTGCCATCAGCCCCGACGGACGGATCTCTGGAAACACCATATATTTT
TRBJ2-5	-	-	TRBV20-1	CSALGETQYF	TGCAGTGCTCTTGGAGAGACCCAGTACTTC
TRBJ2-1	TRBD2	once	TRBV6-1	CASSEGSGLAGSEQFF	TGTGCCAGCAGTGAAGGGTCAGGCCTAGCGGGCTCTGAGCAGTTCTTC
TRBJ2-7	-	-	TRBV27	CASSLSSALGNEQYF	TGTGCCAGCAGTTTATCGAGCGCCCTCGGGAACGAGCAGTACTTC
TRBJ2-7	TRBD2	-	TRBV7-9	CASSPVRLAETWQYF	TGTGCCAGCAGCCCGGTCCGGCTAGCGGAGACGTGGCAGTACTTC
TRBJ1-1	-	once	TRBV29-1	CSVSRVSLNTEAFF	TGCAGCGTTTCAAGAGTCAGCTTGAACACTGAAGCTTTCTTT
TRBJ2-7	-	-	TRBV5-1	CASSLGPGNYEQYF	TGCGCCAGCAGCTTGGGACCGGGTAACTACGAGCAGTACTTC